This T cell receptor beta chain was found in a study of T cell clonotyping in hematopoietic cell transplantation. General study results and limits: Broader posttransplant TCR repertoire diversity was predicted by graft donor and pretransplant recipient Inverse Simpson Index values. At the given depth, recipient repertoires were over 95% de novo clonotypes.

The method was immunoSEQ multiplex PCR; TCRdb's version includes in-frame clones alone and lacks a portion of them. Counted here are about 12,000 clones, 89% occurring once; the ten biggest clones make up approximately 3.5%. Notes on this clone: The target antigen is unknown.

There are 16 residues in the CDR3. With V trimmed by 0 bases and J by 5 bases, 10 bases remained unmatched. The germline CDR1 and CDR2 sequences are SGDLS and YYNGEE. The TCR comes from a human donor who either received an allogeneic hematopoietic cell transplant for a myeloid malignancy or was a related donor (not recorded which). Some clones in this sample may be carry-over from other donors' samples. Sample: peripheral blood mononuclear cells. The chain recombines TRBV9 with TRBJ1-1; 7 positions agree with TRBD1. The CDR3 loop reads CASSVEGDRRWTEAFF. Here the CDR3 DNA reads TGTGCCAGCAGCGTAGAAGGGGACAGAAGGTGGACTGAAGCTTTCTTT. Using reference TRBV9 and TRBJ1-1 for the parts outside the CDR3, the full variable domain is DSGVTQTPKHLITATGQRVTLRCSPRSGDLSVYWYQQSLDQGLQFLIQYYNGEERAKGNILERFSAQQFPDLHSELNLSSLELGDSALYFCASSVEGDRRWTEAFFGQGTRLTVV.